This T cell receptor beta chain was identified during a study of cytomegalovirus exposure and HLA in healthy donors. General study results and limits: A link between a missense DCLRE1C variant and TCR beta V- and J-gene trimming emerged from a later analysis.

Germline lookup yields CDR1 LNHDA and CDR2 SQIVND (reference sequence). V was clipped by 2 bases and J by 3 bases, with 8 bases between them. The CDR3 spans 13 residues. About this clone: Its matching antigen is unknown.

13 Jbeta primers and 60 Vbeta primers were used for the PCR. Only in-frame clones appear in the TCRdb table, and some are missing; sequencing was by immunoSEQ multiplex PCR. The data hold some 150,000 clones, with 80% to 90% observed a single time. The chain combines TRBV19 with TRBJ2-7; D is uncertain. The sequenced material came from PBMCs. The source of this sequence is a woman between 45 and 65 years old in good health and CMV-seronegative. The CDR3 nucleotides read TGTGCCAGTAGTATAACGCTATACTACGAGCAGTACTTC. It translates to CASSITLYYEQYF. The full variable domain, completed using reference TRBV19 and TRBJ2-7, is DGGITQSPKYLFRKEGQNVTLSCEQNLNHDAMYWYRQDPGQGLRLIYYSQIVNDFQKGDIAEGYSVSREKKESFPLTVTSAQKNPTAFYLCASSITLYYEQYFGPGTRLTVT.